This entry lists 6 T cell receptor beta chains sequenced from one sample in a study of T cell responses to AZD1222 COVID-19 vaccine. The method was immunoSEQ multiplex PCR; TCRdb's version includes in-frame clones alone and lacks a portion of them. In the table there are 55,000 to 80,000 clones, approximately 81% of which are singletons. This sample comprised peripheral blood, obtained on day 0 of AZD1222 vaccination. The receptors come from an adult in good health.

This chain uses TRBV10-3 with TRBJ1-1, with D maybe TRBD1 (5 bases). Germline-derived CDR1 and CDR2 are ENHRY and SYGVKD. The CDR3 consists of 17 residues. Trimming took off 4 bases at V and 3 bases at J, with 21 bases between the two ends. CDR3 nucleotides: TGTGCCATCAGTGCCCGGGGGGGGTTAACAGGTCACACTGAAGCTTTCTTT. Translation gives CAISARGGLTGHTEAFF.

The chain uses TRBV2 and TRBJ1-3; D gene uncertain. The CDR3 runs 15 residues. Trimming took off 3 bases at V and 0 bases at J, with 9 bases between the two ends. Germline V lookup: CDR1 SNHLY, CDR2 FYNNEI. The CDR3 DNA follows: TGTGCCAGCAGTGATTGGGTGAGCTCTGGAAACACCATATATTTT. This encodes CASSDWVSSGNTIYF.

J is TRBJ1-6 and V is TRBV19, with D perhaps matching TRBD1 (6 bases). With 9 bases removed from V and 0 bases from J, the gap between germline ends came to 12 bases. Germline V lookup: CDR1 LNHDA, CDR2 SQIVND (reference sequence). The CDR3 consists of 15 residues. The CDR3 loop is CASSGVSSYNSPLHF. Written as DNA, the CDR3 is TGTGCCAGCTCAGGGGTCAGCTCCTATAATTCACCCCTCCACTTT.

The chain is built from TRBV27 and TRBJ2-7, with 7 bases matching TRBD1. The V and J ends lost 3 bases and 4 bases, in that order; junction bases with no gene match: 6. Germline CDR1 reads MNHEY; CDR2 reads SMNVEV (reference sequence). The CDR3 is 14 residues long. The CDR3 DNA is TGTGCCAGCAGTTTGACAGGGAGCCTTTACGAGCAGTACTTC. This codes for CASSLTGSLYEQYF.

The chain is built from TRBV5-6 and TRBJ1-2; D not resolved. This CDR3 contains 15 residues. V lost 2 bases and J lost 7, with 18 bases in between. CDR1 and CDR2 from the germline V gene are SGHDT and YYEEEE. CDR3 DNA sequence: TGTGCCAGCAGCTTCGCTACCCCCTGGGAGAGTGGCTACACCTTC. Translated: CASSFATPWESGYTF.

This chain connects TRBV5-4 to TRBJ2-1; the match to TRBD2 covers 7 bases. Germline V CDR1 and CDR2: SGHNT, YYREEE (reference sequence). J gave up 6 bases and V 0 bases, and 12 bases lay outside the gene matches. The CDR3 totals 17 residues. CDR3 in amino acids: CASSLAAAAGVFNEQFF. Here the CDR3 DNA reads TGTGCCAGCAGCTTGGCCGCCGCGGCGGGGGTCTTCAATGAGCAGTTCTTC.